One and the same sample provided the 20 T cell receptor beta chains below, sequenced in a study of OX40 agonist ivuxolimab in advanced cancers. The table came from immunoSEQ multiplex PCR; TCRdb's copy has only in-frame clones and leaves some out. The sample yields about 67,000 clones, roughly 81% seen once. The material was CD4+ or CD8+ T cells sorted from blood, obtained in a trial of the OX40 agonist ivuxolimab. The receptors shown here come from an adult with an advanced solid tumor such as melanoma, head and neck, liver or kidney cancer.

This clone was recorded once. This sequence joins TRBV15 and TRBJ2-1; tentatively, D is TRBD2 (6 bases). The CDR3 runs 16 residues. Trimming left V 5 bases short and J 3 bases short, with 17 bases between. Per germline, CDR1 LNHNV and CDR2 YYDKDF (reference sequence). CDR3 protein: CATSGAGSPVYNEQFF. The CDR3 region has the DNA TGTGCCACCAGCGGTGCGGGAAGCCCAGTCTACAATGAGCAGTTCTTC.

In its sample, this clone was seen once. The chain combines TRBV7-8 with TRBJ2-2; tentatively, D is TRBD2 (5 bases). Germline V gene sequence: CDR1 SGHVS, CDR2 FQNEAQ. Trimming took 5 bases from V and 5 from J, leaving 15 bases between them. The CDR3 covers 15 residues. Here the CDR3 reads CASSPEGPGTGELFF. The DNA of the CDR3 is TGTGCCAGCAGCCCCGAGGGCCCGGGGACCGGGGAGCTGTTTTTT.

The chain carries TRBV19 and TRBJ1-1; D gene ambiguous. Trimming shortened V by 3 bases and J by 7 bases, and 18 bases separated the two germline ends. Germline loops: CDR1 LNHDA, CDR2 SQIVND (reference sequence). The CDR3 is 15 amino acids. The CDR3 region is CASSIGINQPDEAFF. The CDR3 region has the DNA TGTGCCAGTAGTATCGGGATCAATCAACCTGATGAAGCTTTCTTT.

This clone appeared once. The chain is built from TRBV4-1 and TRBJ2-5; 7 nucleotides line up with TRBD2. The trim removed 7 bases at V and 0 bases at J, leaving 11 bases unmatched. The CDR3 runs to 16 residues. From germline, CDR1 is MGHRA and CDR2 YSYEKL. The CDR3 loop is CASMPGTSAYQETQYF. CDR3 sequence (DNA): TGCGCCAGCATGCCCGGAACTAGCGCCTACCAAGAGACCCAGTACTTC.

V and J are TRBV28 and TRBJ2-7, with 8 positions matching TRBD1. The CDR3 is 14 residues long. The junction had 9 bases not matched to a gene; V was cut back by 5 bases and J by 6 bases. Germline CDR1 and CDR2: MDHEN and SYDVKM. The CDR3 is CASSTRTGSLEQYF. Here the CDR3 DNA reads TGTGCCAGCAGTACGCGGACAGGGAGCCTCGAGCAGTACTTC.

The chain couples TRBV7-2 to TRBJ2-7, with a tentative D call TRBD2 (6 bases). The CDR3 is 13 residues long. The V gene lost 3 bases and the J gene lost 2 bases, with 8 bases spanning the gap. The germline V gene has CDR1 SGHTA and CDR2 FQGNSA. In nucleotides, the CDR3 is TGTGCCAGCAGCTTGCGGGACGCCTACGAGCAGTACTTC. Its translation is CASSLRDAYEQYF.

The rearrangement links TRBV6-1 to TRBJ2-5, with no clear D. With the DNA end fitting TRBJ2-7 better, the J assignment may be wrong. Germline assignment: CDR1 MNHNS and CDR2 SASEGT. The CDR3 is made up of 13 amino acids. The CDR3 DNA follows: TGTGCCAGCAGTTTTGACTTCAATTACGAGCAGTACTTC. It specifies CASSFDFNYEQYF.

The CDR3 is CAWSVGDTQYF. DNA for the CDR3: TGTGCCTGGAGTGTCGGGGATACGCAGTATTTT. This sequence joins TRBV30 and TRBJ2-3; D remains unclear. V shed 0 bases and J shed 6 bases, with 4 bases lying between them. Germline V gene data show CDR1 as GTSNPN and CDR2 as SVGIG (reference sequence). This CDR3 has 11 amino acids.

DNA for the CDR3: TGTGCCAGCAGTTACTCGGCGGGGACTAGCGGGAGGGCCCAGTACTTC. Translation: CASSYSAGTSGRAQYF. V usage is TRBV6-5 and J usage is TRBJ2-7; TRBD2 agrees at 16 bases. J lost 10 bases, V lost 0 bases, and 6 bases had no gene match. In germline, CDR1 is MNHEY, CDR2 SVGAGI. The CDR3 has 16 residues.

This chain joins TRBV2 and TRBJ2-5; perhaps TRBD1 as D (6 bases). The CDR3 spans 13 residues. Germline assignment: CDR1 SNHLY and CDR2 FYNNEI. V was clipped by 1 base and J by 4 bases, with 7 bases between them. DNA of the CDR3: TGTGCCAGCAGTGAAGAAGGGGGAGAGACCCAGTACTTC. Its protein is CASSEEGGETQYF.

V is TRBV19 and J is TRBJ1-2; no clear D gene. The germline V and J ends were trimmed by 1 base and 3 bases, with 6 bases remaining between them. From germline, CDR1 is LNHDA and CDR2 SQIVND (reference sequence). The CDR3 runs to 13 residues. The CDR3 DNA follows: TGTGCCAGTAGTATAGGACCCGACTATGGCTACACCTTC. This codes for CASSIGPDYGYTF.

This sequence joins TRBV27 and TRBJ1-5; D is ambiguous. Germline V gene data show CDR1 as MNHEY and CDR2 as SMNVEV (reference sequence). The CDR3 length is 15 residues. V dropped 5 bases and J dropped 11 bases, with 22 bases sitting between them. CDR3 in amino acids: CASSQRRAELTTQHF. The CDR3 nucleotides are TGTGCCAGCAGTCAAAGGAGGGCGGAACTAACGACCCAGCATTTT.

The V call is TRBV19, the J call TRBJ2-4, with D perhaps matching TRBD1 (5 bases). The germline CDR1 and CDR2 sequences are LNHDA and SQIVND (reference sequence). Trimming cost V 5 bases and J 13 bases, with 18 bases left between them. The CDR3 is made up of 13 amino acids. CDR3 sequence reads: CASSSPEGQGQYF. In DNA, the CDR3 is TGTGCCAGTAGTTCCCCGGAAGGACAAGGCCAGTACTTC.

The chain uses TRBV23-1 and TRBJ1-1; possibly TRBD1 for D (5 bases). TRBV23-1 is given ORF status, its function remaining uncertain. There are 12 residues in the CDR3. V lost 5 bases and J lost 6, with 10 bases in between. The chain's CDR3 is CASSSLGAEAFF. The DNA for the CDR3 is TGCGCCAGCAGTAGTCTAGGGGCTGAAGCTTTCTTT.

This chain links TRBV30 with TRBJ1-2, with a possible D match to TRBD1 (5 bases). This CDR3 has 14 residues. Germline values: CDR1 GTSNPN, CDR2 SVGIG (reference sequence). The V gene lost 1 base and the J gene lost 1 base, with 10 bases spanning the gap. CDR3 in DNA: TGTGCCTGGAGTGCCCGGGACCTTAACTATGGCTACACCTTC. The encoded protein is CAWSARDLNYGYTF.

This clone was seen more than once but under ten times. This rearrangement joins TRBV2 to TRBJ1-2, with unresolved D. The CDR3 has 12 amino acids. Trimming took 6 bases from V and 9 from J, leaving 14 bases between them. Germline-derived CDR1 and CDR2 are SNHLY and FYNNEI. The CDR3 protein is CASRAGSTSYTF. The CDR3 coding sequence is TGTGCCAGCAGAGCCGGGAGTACAAGCTACACCTTC. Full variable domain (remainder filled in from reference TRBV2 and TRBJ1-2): EPEVTQTPSHQVTQMGQEVILRCVPISNHLYFYWYRQILGQKVEFLVSFYNNEISEKSEIFDDQFSVERPDGSNFTLKIRSTKLEDSAMYFCASRAGSTSYTFGSGTRLTVV.

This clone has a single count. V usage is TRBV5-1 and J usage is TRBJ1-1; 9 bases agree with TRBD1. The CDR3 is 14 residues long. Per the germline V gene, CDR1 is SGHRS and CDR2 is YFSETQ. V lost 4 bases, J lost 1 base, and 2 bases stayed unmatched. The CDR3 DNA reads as TGCGCCAGCAGCAAGGACAGGGGGAACACTGAAGCTTTCTTT. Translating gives CASSKDRGNTEAFF.

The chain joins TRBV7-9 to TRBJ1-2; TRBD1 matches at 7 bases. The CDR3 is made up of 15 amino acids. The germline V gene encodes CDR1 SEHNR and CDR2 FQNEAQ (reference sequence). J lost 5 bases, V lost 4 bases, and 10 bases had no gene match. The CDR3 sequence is CASSSQGTESYGYTF. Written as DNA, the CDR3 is TGTGCCAGCAGCTCCCAGGGGACAGAAAGTTATGGCTACACCTTC.

Written as DNA, the CDR3 is TGCGCCAGCAGCTTGGTGCTAGCGGGGGGCTCCGAGCAGTACTTC. The encoded protein is CASSLVLAGGSEQYF. J is TRBJ2-7 and V is TRBV5-1; TRBD2 matches at 11 bases. J lost 6 bases, V lost 0 bases, and 5 bases had no gene match. Germline CDR1 is SGHRS and CDR2 is YFSETQ. This CDR3 spans 15 amino acids.

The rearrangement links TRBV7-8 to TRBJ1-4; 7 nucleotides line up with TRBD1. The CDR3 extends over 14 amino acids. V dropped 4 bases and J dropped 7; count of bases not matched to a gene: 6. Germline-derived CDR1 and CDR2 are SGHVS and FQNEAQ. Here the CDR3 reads CASSSTGLSEKLFF. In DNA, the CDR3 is TGTGCCAGCAGCTCGACAGGGTTAAGTGAAAAACTGTTTTTT. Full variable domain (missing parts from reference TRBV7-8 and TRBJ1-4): GAGVSQSPRYKVAKRGQDVALRCDPISGHVSLFWYQQALGQGPEFLTYFQNEAQLDKSGLPSDRFFAERPEGSVSTLKIQRTQQEDSAVYLCASSSTGLSEKLFFGSGTQLSVL.